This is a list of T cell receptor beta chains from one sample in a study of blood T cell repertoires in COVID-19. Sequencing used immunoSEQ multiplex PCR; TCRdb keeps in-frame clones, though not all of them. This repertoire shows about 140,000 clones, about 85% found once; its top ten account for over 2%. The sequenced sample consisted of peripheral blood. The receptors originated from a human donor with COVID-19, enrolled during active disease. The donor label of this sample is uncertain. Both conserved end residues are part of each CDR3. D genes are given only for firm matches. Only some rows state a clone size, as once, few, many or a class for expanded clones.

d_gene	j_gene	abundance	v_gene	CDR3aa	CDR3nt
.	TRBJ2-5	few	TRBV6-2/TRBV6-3	CASSSVAQETQYF	TGTGCCAGCAGTTCGGTTGCACAAGAGACCCAGTACTTC
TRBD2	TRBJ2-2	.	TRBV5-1	CASSLALAENTGELFF	TGCGCCAGCAGCTTGGCCCTAGCGGAGAACACCGGGGAGCTGTTTTTT
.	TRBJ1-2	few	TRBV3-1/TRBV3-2	CASSQDSRGGYTF	TGTGCCAGCAGCCAAGATAGCAGGGGTGGCTACACCTTC
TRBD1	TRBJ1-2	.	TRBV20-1	CSAKTGGGYTF	TGCAGTGCGAAGACAGGGGGTGGCTACACCTTC
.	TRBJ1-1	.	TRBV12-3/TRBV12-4	CASSLGVQRVAFF	TGTGCCAGCAGTTTGGGGGTGCAGCGGGTAGCTTTCTTT
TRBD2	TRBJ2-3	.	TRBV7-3	CASSWTSGGAADTQYF	TGTGCCAGCAGCTGGACTAGCGGGGGGGCAGCAGATACGCAGTATTTT
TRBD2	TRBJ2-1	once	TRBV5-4	CATQSERGRSYNEQFF	TGTGCCACCCAATCAGAGCGGGGGCGCTCCTACAATGAGCAGTTCTTC
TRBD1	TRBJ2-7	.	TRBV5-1	CASSYRGSYEQYF	TGCGCCAGCAGCTACAGGGGCTCCTACGAGCAGTACTTC
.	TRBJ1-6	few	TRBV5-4	CASSIGGDSPLHF	TGTGCCAGCAGCATAGGGGGTGATTCACCCCTCCACTTT
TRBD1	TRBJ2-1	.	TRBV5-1	CASSFTTGLDEQFF	TGCGCCAGCAGCTTTACGACAGGGCTGGATGAGCAGTTCTTC
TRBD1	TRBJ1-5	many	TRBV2	CASSGQGHQPQHF	TGTGCCAGCAGTGGACAGGGACATCAGCCCCAGCATTTT
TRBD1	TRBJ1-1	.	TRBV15	CATSRVGGPWTEAFF	TGTGCCACCAGCAGAGTAGGGGGCCCCTGGACTGAAGCTTTCTTT
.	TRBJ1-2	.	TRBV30	CAWSTGNYGYTF	TGTGCCTGGAGTACAGGGAACTATGGCTACACCTTC
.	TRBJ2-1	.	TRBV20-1	CSAARDLEQFF	TGCAGTGCCGCCCGGGACTTGGAGCAGTTCTTC
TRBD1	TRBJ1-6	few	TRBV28	CASSPDRGNSPLHF	TGTGCCAGCAGTCCGGACAGGGGAAATTCACCCCTCCACTTT
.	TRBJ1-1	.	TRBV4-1	CASSRRGEEGFF	TGCGCCAGCAGCCGTCGAGGGGAGGAAGGTTTCTTT
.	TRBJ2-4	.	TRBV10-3	CAISEERHRDGDRTIAKNIQYF	TGTGCCATCAGTGAGGAACGGCACCGAGATGGAGACAGAACTATAGCCAAAAACATTCAGTACTTC
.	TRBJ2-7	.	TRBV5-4	CASSLAGSYEQYF	TGTGCCAGCAGCTTGGCCGGGTCCTACGAGCAGTACTTC
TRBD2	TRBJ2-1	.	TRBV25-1	CASSDSSGSSYNEQFF	TGTGCCAGCAGCGATTCTAGCGGGAGTTCCTACAATGAGCAGTTCTTC
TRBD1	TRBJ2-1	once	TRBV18	CASSPLGQNNEQFF	TGTGCCAGCTCACCGTTGGGACAGAACAATGAGCAGTTCTTC
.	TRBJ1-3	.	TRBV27	CASSPSYFSGNTIYF	TGTGCCAGCAGTCCCTCCTATTTCTCTGGAAACACCATATATTTT
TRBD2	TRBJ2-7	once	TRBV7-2	CASSEIRTSGNYEQYF	TGTGCCAGCAGCGAGATACGGACTAGCGGAAACTACGAGCAGTACTTC
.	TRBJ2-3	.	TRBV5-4	CASSLGSGTDTQYF	TGTGCCAGCAGCTTGGGTAGCGGAACAGATACGCAGTATTTT
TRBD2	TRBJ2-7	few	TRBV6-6	CASSHYEGTSGGPQQYF	TGTGCCAGCAGTCATTACGAGGGGACTAGCGGGGGCCCCCAGCAGTACTTC
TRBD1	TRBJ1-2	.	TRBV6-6	CASRGQGDGYTF	TGTGCCAGCAGGGGACAGGGGGATGGCTACACCTTC
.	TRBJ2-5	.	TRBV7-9	CASSPEKTQYF	TGTGCCAGCAGCCCTGAGAAGACCCAGTACTTC
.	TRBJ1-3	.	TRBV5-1	CASSLSNSGNTIYF	TGCGCCAGCAGCTTGAGCAACTCTGGAAACACCATATATTTT
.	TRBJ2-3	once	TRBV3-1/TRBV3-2	CASSQYEDTQYF	TGTGCCAGCAGCCAATACGAGGATACGCAGTATTTT
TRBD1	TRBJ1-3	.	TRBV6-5	CASRFTGDGTIYF	TGTGCCAGCAGATTTACAGGGGATGGTACCATATATTTT
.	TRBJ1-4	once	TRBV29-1	CSVAPVRGGEEKLFF	TGCAGCGTTGCCCCCGTTCGGGGGGGAGAGGAAAAACTGTTTTTT
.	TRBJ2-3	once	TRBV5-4	CASSLWQGSDTQYF	TGTGCCAGCAGCTTGTGGCAGGGATCAGATACGCAGTATTTT
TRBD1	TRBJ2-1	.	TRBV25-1	CASSVSAGTGGHNEQFF	TGTGCCAGCAGTGTTTCGGCCGGGACAGGGGGCCACAATGAGCAGTTCTTC
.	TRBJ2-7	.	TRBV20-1	CSARTGYEQYF	TGCAGTGCTCGCACAGGCTACGAGCAGTACTTC
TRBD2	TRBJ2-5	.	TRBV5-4	CASSLGLAGAGQETQYF	TGTGCCAGCAGCTTGGGACTAGCGGGAGCAGGCCAAGAGACCCAGTACTTC
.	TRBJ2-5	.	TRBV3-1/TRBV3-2	CASTKGGAGQETQYF	TGTGCCAGCACCAAAGGGGGGGCCGGGCAAGAGACCCAGTACTTC
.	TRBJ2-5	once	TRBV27	CASSPRTITQETQYF	TGTGCCAGCAGCCCCCGGACTATCACCCAAGAGACCCAGTACTTC
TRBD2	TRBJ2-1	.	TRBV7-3	CASSSQAKTVAGKQFF	TGTGCCAGCAGCTCCCAAGCTAAAACCGTAGCGGGGAAACAGTTCTTC
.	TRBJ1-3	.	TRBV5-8	CASSFEVGGNTIYF	TGTGCCAGCAGCTTCGAGGTCGGTGGAAACACCATATATTTT
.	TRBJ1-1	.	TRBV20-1	CSLRAGSEAFF	TGCAGTCTTCGGGCGGGCAGTGAAGCTTTCTTT
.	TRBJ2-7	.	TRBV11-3	CASSLTGYEQYF	TGTGCCAGCAGCCTTACCGGCTACGAGCAGTACTTC
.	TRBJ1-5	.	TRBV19	CASSPQGIGNQPQHF	TGTGCCAGTAGCCCACAGGGTATTGGCAATCAGCCCCAGCATTTT